This T cell receptor (beta chain) comes out of a study of blood T cell repertoires in COVID-19 (dated by TCRdb to about 2020). With regard to the full study: Samples covering the acute and convalescent phases of COVID-19 were provided by collaborators in the United States, Italy and Spain. The material from the prospective study consisted of cDNA or gDNA derived from T cells, B-cell-depleted T cells, or PBMCs. A freely available public database, intended as a resource for researchers studying the immune response to SARS-CoV-2, is where the repertoires were released. Subjects who had been exposed to COVID-19, were actively infected with it, or had recovered from it provided the deeply sampled blood TCRbeta repertoires that made up the dataset. The samples were drawn from the first 160 participants of the ongoing ImmuneRACE study and from about 1,200 subjects provided by 6 global collaborators. A de-identified subject ID, COVID-19 status, age in years and sex were almost always included in the sample metadata. Where HLA class I and class II types were available, the types were taken from metadata supplied by the sample provider, not from assay-based typing. What the work shows at the level of the full study, not this receptor alone: How much clinical and demographic metadata was included differed by source and by participant, and the metadata was provided uncurated.

TCRbeta CDR3 regions were amplified from genomic DNA using the immunoSEQ Assay, a bias-controlled multiplex PCR. The study's processing was this. The number of nucleated cells in each sample was estimated from the amplification of reference gene primers within the assay. Sequence reads were collapsed and filtered to measure the absolute abundance of every unique TCRbeta CDR3 rearrangement. Productive Simpson clonality was computed per sample as the square root of Simpson's diversity index over productive rearrangements. TCRdb holds this immuneACCESS table with in-frame rearrangements only. Some clones are missing; in checked studies, unresolved V genes explain under half, and the rest has no known cause. D and trimming come from the DNA, and the V and J calls and clone size come from that table. The sample table lists some 130,000 clones, approximately 88% of them with a count of one. The top ten clonotypes cover 1.1% to 1.5% of the sample.

Each collaborating institution followed its own protocols to collect whole blood in K2EDTA tubes. For TCRbeta analysis, collaborators shipped samples in one of three forms: frozen whole blood, isolated PBMCs, or DNA extracted from either of those sample types. As concerns this clone: Its recognized antigen is unknown. Base qualities are not provided; no much larger clone lies one nucleotide away.

Counted from cysteine to phenylalanine, this CDR3 has 15 amino acids. Only the CDR3 DNA stays, 45 bases, in frame from base 1. The germline V gene (reference sequence) sets CDR1 to GTSNPN and CDR2 to SVGIG. The junction carries 15 bases between V and J, which are trimmed by 1 base and 4 bases respectively. This clonotype was sampled from a man in his 60s with acute or convalescent COVID-19. Sequencing input: peripheral blood. The chain is encoded by TRBV30 joined to TRBJ2-3; the D segment could be TRBD1, given 5 matching bases. The nucleotide sequence reads TGTGCCTGGAGTGCCTCCCTAGGGGAAGCAGATACGCAGTATTTT. It is translated as CAWSASLGEADTQYF.